Shown below are 27 T cell receptor beta chains from a single sample sequenced in a study of blood T cell repertoires in COVID-19 (dated by TCRdb to the early 2020s). The library was produced with the immunoSEQ multiplex PCR assay. The table was pulled from immuneACCESS by TCRdb, which kept in-frame rearrangements only. Such tables lose some clones; where checked, under half of the loss comes from unresolved V genes, and the rest has no known cause. Recorded for this sample are 300,000 or so clones; about nine tenths of them occurred a single time. The ten largest account for 2.2% of the sample. The sample comprised peripheral blood. All receptors come from a woman between 25 and 40 years old with COVID-19, enrolled during active disease.

The rearrangement joins TRBV10-3 to TRBJ2-6, with 13 bases that match TRBD2. V lost 11 bases, J lost 1 base, and 11 bases stayed unmatched. This CDR3 region has 18 residues. Germline loops: CDR1 ENHRY, CDR2 SYGVKD. CDR3 sequence (DNA): TGTGCCGCCGGCAGGGGACTAGCGGGAAAATCTGGGGCCAACGTCCTGACTTTC. This codes for CAAGRGLAGKSGANVLTF.

This clone was recorded only once. The CDR3 spells CASSGADTDTQYF. CDR3 sequence (DNA): TGTGCCAGTAGTGGAGCGGACACAGATACGCAGTATTTT. The chain is built from TRBV19 and TRBJ2-3; TRBD2 might be the D (5 bases). CDR3 length: 13 residues. CDR1 and CDR2 (germline): LNHDA, SQIVND (reference sequence). With 5 bases removed from V and 2 bases from J, the gap between germline ends came to 8 bases.

This chain links TRBV3-1 (or the pseudogene TRBV3-2) with TRBJ1-6; no clear D gene. CDR1 is LGHDT, CDR2 YNNKEL, per germline (reference sequence). The CDR3 loop spans 16 amino acids. V was cut by 1 base and J by 0 bases, with 7 bases left in between. The CDR3 nucleotides read TGTGCCAGCAGCCAAGCAAAGAGCTCCTATAATTCACCCCTCCACTTT. It yields the protein CASSQAKSSYNSPLHF.

This sequence joins TRBV27 and TRBJ1-1, with D possibly being TRBD1 (6 bases). V was trimmed by 0 bases and J by 4 bases, leaving 9 bases between them. Germline-derived CDR1 and CDR2 are MNHEY and SMNVEV (reference sequence). The CDR3 is 14 amino acids. CDR3 sequence reads: CASSLSRGATEAFF. In DNA form, the CDR3 reads TGTGCCAGCAGTTTATCGCGGGGGGCCACTGAAGCTTTCTTT.

The chain joins TRBV30 to TRBJ2-1, with D possibly matching TRBD2 (7 bases). CDR1 and CDR2 from the germline V gene are GTSNPN and SVGIG (reference sequence). Trimming stripped 0 bases from V and 10 bases from J, with 10 bases between. The CDR3 has 12 amino acids. In DNA form, the CDR3 reads TGTGCCTGGAGTGTAGGGAGGGGGGAGCAGTTCTTC. It translates to CAWSVGRGEQFF.

V is TRBV13 and J is TRBJ2-3, with 7 bases aligning to TRBD2. V was pared by 5 bases and J by 3 bases, with 8 bases of the junction left unmatched. The germline V gene encodes CDR1 PRHDT and CDR2 FYEKMQ (reference sequence). This CDR3 comprises 15 residues. The CDR3 reads CASSARGSRTDTQYF. The CDR3 nucleotides read TGTGCCAGCAGCGCCCGCGGGAGTAGGACAGATACGCAGTATTTT.

Notes on this clone: Different DNA sequences within this sample yield the same CDR3. This sequence joins TRBV19 and TRBJ1-2; 7 bases fit TRBD1. With V trimmed by 5 bases and J by 2 bases, 5 bases remained unmatched. The germline gives CDR1 LNHDA, CDR2 SQIVND (reference sequence). The length of the CDR3 is 14 residues. The CDR3 is CASSPGTANYGYTF. The DNA for the CDR3 is TGTGCCAGTAGTCCCGGGACAGCCAACTATGGCTACACCTTC.

This rearrangement joins TRBV27 to TRBJ1-5, with 7 bases that match TRBD1. Germline V lookup: CDR1 MNHEY, CDR2 SMNVEV (reference sequence). V shed 4 bases, J shed 4 bases, and the junction held 7 bases outside the gene matches. This CDR3 has 15 residues. DNA of the CDR3: TGTGCCAGCAGTTACAGAGGGACAGCGAATCAGCCCCAGCATTTT. This encodes CASSYRGTANQPQHF.

The chain combines TRBV5-1 with TRBJ2-3, with 7 bases matching TRBD2. The CDR3 extends over 13 amino acids. V lost 4 bases and J lost 6; bases outside the gene matches: 5. Germline loops: CDR1 SGHRS, CDR2 YFSETQ. For the CDR3, the DNA is TGCGCCAGCAGCCCGACTAGCAGGGATACGCAGTATTTT. Protein sequence: CASSPTSRDTQYF.

V gene TRBV11-1 combines with J gene TRBJ1-1, with D tentatively TRBD1 (5 bases). Trimming took off 5 bases at V and 0 bases at J, with 10 bases between the two ends. Germline V gene data show CDR1 as SGHAT and CDR2 as FQDESV (reference sequence). The CDR3 consists of 14 residues. The CDR3 here is CASSETAMNTEAFF. The CDR3 DNA reads TGTGCCAGCAGCGAGACAGCTATGAACACTGAAGCTTTCTTT.

The J gene is TRBJ2-1, the V gene TRBV12-5; 10 bases are shared with TRBD2. Germline V CDR1 and CDR2: LGHNT, FRNRAP. CDR3 size: 17 residues. Losses at the gene ends were 3 bases for V and 7 bases for J; bases not matched to a gene: 12. The CDR3 spells CASGFGTSEYIRNEQFF. In DNA form, the CDR3 reads TGTGCTAGTGGTTTCGGGACTAGCGAGTACATTAGGAATGAGCAGTTCTTC.

The rearrangement links TRBV7-9 to TRBJ1-1; 7 bases match TRBD1. Trimming at V came to 4 bases and at J to 7 bases, leaving 3 bases not matched to a gene. Germline V lookup: CDR1 SEHNR, CDR2 FQNEAQ (reference sequence). The CDR3 covers 12 residues. The CDR3 sequence: CASSWTGFEAFF. CDR3 bases: TGTGCCAGCAGCTGGACAGGTTTTGAAGCTTTCTTT.

In this sample, this clone turned up a few times. V and J are TRBV10-2 and TRBJ1-3; no reliable D call. Trimming removed 4 bases at V and 1 base at J, with 5 bases between. Germline CDR1 and CDR2: WSHSY and SAAADI. The CDR3 runs to 13 residues. CDR3: CASSVESGNTIYF. DNA of the CDR3: TGCGCCAGCAGTGTCGAGTCTGGAAACACCATATATTTT.

This clone turned up a few times. The chain is built from TRBV7-2 and TRBJ1-1; D is possibly TRBD1 (5 bases). CDR1 and CDR2 from the germline V gene are SGHTA and FQGNSA. Trimming took off 7 bases at V and 1 base at J, with 13 bases between the two ends. The CDR3 is 14 residues long. The CDR3 DNA follows: TGTGCCAGCAAGGTTGGTAGGGGGAACACTGAAGCTTTCTTT. The encoded protein is CASKVGRGNTEAFF.

The chain carries TRBV2 and TRBJ2-5; 7 nucleotides align to TRBD2. After removal of 3 bases from V and 9 bases from J, the junction contained 7 bases not matched to a gene. There are 13 residues in the CDR3. Germline CDR1 SNHLY, CDR2 FYNNEI. The CDR3 sequence: CASSDMASGSQYF. CDR3 nucleotides: TGTGCCAGCAGTGACATGGCTAGCGGTTCCCAGTACTTC.

This chain connects TRBV6-5 to TRBJ1-2; TRBD1 aligns across 9 bases. V trimming: 5 bases; J trimming: 8 bases; junction bases outside the gene matches: 6. Germline-derived CDR1 and CDR2 are MNHEY and SVGAGI. The CDR3 totals 13 residues. The CDR3 DNA follows: TGTGCCAGCAGTCCCTTTACAGGGGGCGGCTACACCTTC. Translating gives CASSPFTGGGYTF.

This clone was seen once. This chain connects TRBV7-9 to TRBJ1-2; 9 nucleotides match TRBD1. V was pared by 1 base and J by 5 bases, with 5 bases of the junction left unmatched. The CDR3 spans 15 residues. Germline CDR1 SEHNR, CDR2 FQNEAQ (reference sequence). CDR3 nucleotides: TGTGCCAGCAGCTTAGGTGGGACAGGGATTTATGGCTACACCTTC. As protein: CASSLGGTGIYGYTF.

The genes are TRBV19 and TRBJ1-5; D perhaps matches TRBD1 (6 bases). This CDR3 region has 14 residues. V lost 7 bases to trimming and J lost 2 bases, with 12 bases between them. Looked up from germline, CDR1 is LNHDA and CDR2 is SQIVND (reference sequence). The CDR3 region has the DNA TGTGCCAGTATACAGGGCACGGGCAATCAGCCCCAGCATTTT. It yields the protein CASIQGTGNQPQHF.

The chain combines TRBV25-1 with TRBJ1-2; 7 bases are shared with TRBD1. This CDR3 has 16 amino acids. Looked up from germline, CDR1 is MGHDK and CDR2 is SYGVNS. With 1 base clipped from V and 5 bases from J, the junction kept 10 bases outside the gene matches. The CDR3 protein is CASSESGEGQRYGYTF. In DNA, the CDR3 is TGTGCCAGCAGTGAATCCGGCGAGGGACAGAGGTATGGCTACACCTTC.

The chain links TRBV10-3 to TRBJ2-3; 7 bases match TRBD1. V lost 0 bases, J lost 0 bases, and 6 bases stayed unmatched. Germline V gene sequence: CDR1 ENHRY, CDR2 SYGVKD. The CDR3 is made up of 17 amino acids. CDR3 coding DNA: TGTGCCATCAGTGAGTCTCGTGCGACAGGGAGCACAGATACGCAGTATTTT. Its translation is CAISESRATGSTDTQYF.

This rearrangement joins TRBV27 to TRBJ2-2, with TRBD2 matching 9 bases. The V segment lost 4 bases and the J segment 6 bases; nucleotides outside the gene matches: 3. Germline CDR1 is MNHEY and CDR2 is SMNVEV (reference sequence). This CDR3 contains 14 residues. This CDR3 is CASSWSGGSGELFF. The CDR3 DNA follows: TGTGCCAGCAGTTGGAGCGGGGGGTCCGGGGAGCTGTTTTTT.

The chain uses TRBV21-1 and TRBJ1-6. TRBV21-1 represents a pseudogene. The CDR3 extends over 14 amino acids. CDR3 in DNA: TGTGCCTCCACGAGGGCATTCGGGGGGTCACCCCTCCACTTT. Translation: CASTRAFGGSPLHF.

The CDR3 sequence is CAWSVPGGPGGYTF. CDR3 DNA sequence: TGTGCCTGGAGTGTCCCAGGGGGCCCGGGAGGCTACACCTTC. J is TRBJ1-2 and V is TRBV30, with 8 nucleotides matching TRBD1. Germline CDR1 reads GTSNPN; CDR2 reads SVGIG (reference sequence). There are 14 residues in the CDR3. Trimming removed 0 bases from V and 8 bases from J; junction bases left unmatched: 8.

This rearrangement joins TRBV10-2 to TRBJ2-7; D might be TRBD2 (6 bases). The germline CDR1 and CDR2 sequences are WSHSY and SAAADI. The V end was cut by 6 bases, the J end by 7 bases, with 13 bases between. The CDR3 spans 12 residues. CDR3 in DNA: TGCGCCAGCAGCATGACTAGTTTAGAGCAGTACTTC. Translation gives CASSMTSLEQYF.

This chain joins TRBV29-1 and TRBJ1-1, with D perhaps matching TRBD1 (6 bases). V gave up 4 bases and J gave up 5 bases, with 17 bases separating them. CDR3 length: 14 amino acids. In germline, CDR1 is SQVTM, CDR2 ANQGSEA. CDR3 coding DNA: TGCAGCGTTGCCCATGGGGGGGCAGGAACTGAAGCTTTCTTT. It translates to CSVAHGGAGTEAFF.

V and J are TRBV7-2 and TRBJ2-7, with 9 bases lining up with TRBD1. Trimming took 6 bases from V and 0 from J; bases not matched to a gene: 3. Germline CDR1 and CDR2: SGHTA and FQGNSA. The CDR3 spans 14 residues. In DNA form, the CDR3 reads TGTGCCAGCAGGAAGACAGGGGGCTCCTACGAGCAGTACTTC. It is translated as CASRKTGGSYEQYF.

Turning to this clone: The junction and the germline gene differ at one end; a read error may be behind it. This chain joins TRBV7-9 and TRBJ1-1, with D hard to call. Per germline, CDR1 SEHNR and CDR2 FQNEAQ (reference sequence). The length of the CDR3 is 11 residues. CDR3 residues: CASSSGGRPQF. CDR3 bases: TGTGCCAGCAGCTCTGGCGGGAGACCGCAGTTT.